These T cell receptor beta chains were read from a single sample in a study of T cell responses to AZD1222 COVID-19 vaccine. The table came from immunoSEQ multiplex PCR; TCRdb's copy has only in-frame clones and leaves some out. The sample holds around 78,000 clones, roughly 88% seen once. The starting material was peripheral blood, obtained 28 days after the second AZD1222 dose. The receptors were gathered from an adult who received the AZD1222 COVID-19 vaccine. Both conserved end residues are part of each CDR3. Each record gives: J gene, V gene, D gene, clone size, CDR3 DNA, CDR3 protein. The D gene is left open where the match is weak. Not all rows give a size; the values are once, few, many and, for expanded clones, a class.

j_gene: TRBJ2-1; v_gene: TRBV14; d_gene: -; abundance: -; CDR3nt: TGTGCCAGCAGCCACCAGAAAACCGACAGGAGCTCCTACAATGAGCAGTTCTTC; CDR3aa: CASSHQKTDRSSYNEQFF
j_gene: TRBJ1-1; v_gene: TRBV2; d_gene: TRBD1; abundance: once; CDR3nt: TGTGCCAGCGGGACAGGGGTGATGTCCACTGAAGCTTTCTTT; CDR3aa: CASGTGVMSTEAFF
j_gene: TRBJ2-4; v_gene: TRBV2; d_gene: -; abundance: few; CDR3nt: TGTGCCAGCAGCCCCGGGACGGCCAAAAACATTCAGTACTTC; CDR3aa: CASSPGTAKNIQYF
j_gene: TRBJ1-3; v_gene: TRBV28; d_gene: -; abundance: -; CDR3nt: TGTGCCAGCAGGTCGACCTCGGGAGGAAACACCATATATTTT; CDR3aa: CASRSTSGGNTIYF
j_gene: TRBJ1-5; v_gene: TRBV19; d_gene: -; abundance: -; CDR3nt: TGTGCCAGTACCCTAAAGGCCCAGGGGCTGACCTATAGCAATCAGCCCCAGCATTTT; CDR3aa: CASTLKAQGLTYSNQPQHF
j_gene: TRBJ1-4; v_gene: TRBV4-3; d_gene: -; abundance: -; CDR3nt: TGCGCCAGCAGCCAGGGAGGATTTGAAAAACTGTTTTTT; CDR3aa: CASSQGGFEKLFF
j_gene: TRBJ1-5; v_gene: TRBV12-3/TRBV12-4; d_gene: -; abundance: -; CDR3nt: TGTGCCAGCAGTTTTGCAGGGGCACAGCCCCAGCATTTT; CDR3aa: CASSFAGAQPQHF
j_gene: TRBJ1-1; v_gene: TRBV6-2/TRBV6-3; d_gene: -; abundance: -; CDR3nt: TGTGCCAGCAGTTACGCATTCAGGGGAGGCACTGAAGCTTTCTTT; CDR3aa: CASSYAFRGGTEAFF
j_gene: TRBJ2-7; v_gene: TRBV19; d_gene: -; abundance: -; CDR3nt: TGTGCCAGTAGTCTGGGAGACGGAGCTTCCTACGAGCAGTACTTC; CDR3aa: CASSLGDGASYEQYF
j_gene: TRBJ1-4; v_gene: TRBV5-1; d_gene: TRBD1; abundance: -; CDR3nt: TGCGCCAGCAGCTTACAATTATCCGGGACAGAAAACGAAAAACTGTTTTTT; CDR3aa: CASSLQLSGTENEKLFF
j_gene: TRBJ1-1; v_gene: TRBV5-1; d_gene: -; abundance: -; CDR3nt: TGCGCCAGCAGCCCCTCGGCACGGCCCGAATTGAACACTGAAGCTTTCTTT; CDR3aa: CASSPSARPELNTEAFF
j_gene: TRBJ1-3; v_gene: TRBV5-4; d_gene: -; abundance: once; CDR3nt: TGTGCCAGCAGCTTGAGGGACGCCAGCTCTGGAAACACCATATATTTT; CDR3aa: CASSLRDASSGNTIYF
j_gene: TRBJ1-2; v_gene: TRBV5-1; d_gene: -; abundance: -; CDR3nt: TGCGCCAGCAGCCCGGCCCCCGGGACTAACTATGGCTACACCTTC; CDR3aa: CASSPAPGTNYGYTF
j_gene: TRBJ2-1; v_gene: TRBV27; d_gene: TRBD2; abundance: -; CDR3nt: TGTGCCAGCAGTCTACAACGGACTAGCGGGGGATACAATGAGCAGTTCTTC; CDR3aa: CASSLQRTSGGYNEQFF
j_gene: TRBJ1-2; v_gene: TRBV6-5; d_gene: -; abundance: -; CDR3nt: TGTGCCAGCACTGGCATGACTAACTATGGCTACACCTTC; CDR3aa: CASTGMTNYGYTF
j_gene: TRBJ1-1; v_gene: TRBV4-1; d_gene: TRBD1; abundance: few; CDR3nt: TGCGCCAGCAGCCCAGCCAGGGGGCCTGTTGAAGCTTTCTTT; CDR3aa: CASSPARGPVEAFF
j_gene: TRBJ2-2; v_gene: TRBV7-2; d_gene: -; abundance: -; CDR3nt: TGTGCCAGCAGCCGTCCCGGCACCGGGGAGCTGTTTTTT; CDR3aa: CASSRPGTGELFF
j_gene: TRBJ1-1; v_gene: TRBV6-2/TRBV6-3; d_gene: TRBD1; abundance: -; CDR3nt: TGTGCCAGCAGTGTCCAGGGGGCGGAACTTGAAGGCACTGAAGCTTTCTTT; CDR3aa: CASSVQGAELEGTEAFF
j_gene: TRBJ2-5; v_gene: TRBV6-2/TRBV6-3; d_gene: TRBD1; abundance: -; CDR3nt: TGTGCCAGCAGTTATGGGACAGGGCTACGCTTTAAATACCAAGAGACCCAGTACTTC; CDR3aa: CASSYGTGLRFKYQETQYF
j_gene: TRBJ2-5; v_gene: TRBV5-1; d_gene: TRBD2; abundance: -; CDR3nt: TGCGCCAGCAGCTTGGTAGCTAGCGGGGGGACGTACCAAGAGACCCAGTACTTC; CDR3aa: CASSLVASGGTYQETQYF
j_gene: TRBJ2-7; v_gene: TRBV24-1; d_gene: TRBD1; abundance: -; CDR3nt: TGTGCCACCAGCGATTCTCAGGGGGACTACGAGCAGTACTTC; CDR3aa: CATSDSQGDYEQYF
j_gene: TRBJ2-7; v_gene: TRBV13; d_gene: TRBD2; abundance: -; CDR3nt: TGTGCCAGCAGATCCCCGACTAGCGGGGAGTACGAGCAGTACTTC; CDR3aa: CASRSPTSGEYEQYF
j_gene: TRBJ2-2; v_gene: TRBV7-2; d_gene: -; abundance: -; CDR3nt: TGTGCCAGCAGCTCCTACACCGGGGAGCTGTTTTTT; CDR3aa: CASSSYTGELFF
j_gene: TRBJ2-7; v_gene: TRBV11-2; d_gene: -; abundance: -; CDR3nt: TGTGCCAGCAGCTTAAACCTGGCGGGTGGGGTCGAGCAGTACTTC; CDR3aa: CASSLNLAGGVEQYF
j_gene: TRBJ2-7; v_gene: TRBV28; d_gene: TRBD1; abundance: -; CDR3nt: TGTGCCTCCAAGACAGGGCCCGCCTACGAGCAGTACTTC; CDR3aa: CASKTGPAYEQYF
j_gene: TRBJ1-5; v_gene: TRBV28; d_gene: TRBD1; abundance: once; CDR3nt: TGTGCCAGCACCCTGCAGGGGGCAGGGGATCAGCCCCAGCATTTT; CDR3aa: CASTLQGAGDQPQHF
j_gene: TRBJ2-7; v_gene: TRBV4-1; d_gene: TRBD1; abundance: once; CDR3nt: TGCGCCAGCTCCGGGACAGGGGTAGGCGAGCAGTACTTC; CDR3aa: CASSGTGVGEQYF
j_gene: TRBJ1-6; v_gene: TRBV30; d_gene: TRBD1; abundance: -; CDR3nt: TGTGCCTGGAAACAGACAGGGGGCGCCACACCCCTCCACTTT; CDR3aa: CAWKQTGGATPLHF
j_gene: TRBJ2-3; v_gene: TRBV6-2/TRBV6-3; d_gene: -; abundance: -; CDR3nt: TGTGCCAGCAGTTACGGGTGGGATACGCAGTATTTT; CDR3aa: CASSYGWDTQYF
j_gene: TRBJ1-4; v_gene: TRBV9; d_gene: -; abundance: -; CDR3nt: TGTGCCAGCAACGGGGGAGGATCGGGGGAAAAACTGTTTTTT; CDR3aa: CASNGGGSGEKLFF